This T cell receptor (beta chain) was identified during a study of blood T cell repertoires in COVID-19. Background on the study: Specimens from acute and convalescent COVID-19 originated in the United States, Italy and Spain. From T cells, B-cell-depleted T cells, or PBMCs came the material, which was cDNA or gDNA.

In germline, CDR1 is SGHTA, CDR2 FQGNSA. Trimming stripped 4 bases from V and 0 bases from J, with 6 bases between. CDR3 size: 13 residues. Study processing details: The assay estimated nucleated cells by amplifying reference gene primers. Some clones are missing from TCRdb's copy, which holds only in-frame ones; the method was immunoSEQ multiplex PCR. V, J and clone size derive from that table, while D and trimming were established from the DNA sequence. The sample holds about 300,000 clones, around nine tenths seen once. Material for sequencing was peripheral blood. The V gene is TRBV7-2, the J gene TRBJ1-1; the D is unclear. The clonotype comes from a man in his sixties or seventies with acute or convalescent COVID-19. Here the CDR3 reads CASSSHMNTEAFF. CDR3 DNA sequence: TGTGCCAGCAGCTCTCACATGAACACTGAAGCTTTCTTT.